This passage covers 25 T cell receptor beta chains from one sample sequenced in a study of blood T cell repertoires in COVID-19. The method was immunoSEQ multiplex PCR; TCRdb's version includes in-frame clones alone and lacks a portion of them. Of 100,000 to 150,000 clones detected, approximately 80% appear once; the ten largest clones hold less than 15%. Sequencing was done on a sample of peripheral blood. These receptors were taken from a woman aged 60-70 years with acute or convalescent COVID-19.

The gene calls are TRBV23-1 and TRBJ2-6; no reliable D call. TRBV23-1 carries the ORF label, with uncertain function. The CDR3 totals 17 residues. The germline V and J ends were trimmed by 0 bases and 0 bases, with 9 bases remaining between them. CDR3 bases: TGCGCCAGCAGTCAATCGTTGCGGTACTCTGGGGCCAACGTCCTGACTTTC. Amino acids: CASSQSLRYSGANVLTF.

The chain couples TRBV12-3 or TRBV12-4 to TRBJ1-2; D remains ambiguous. The CDR3 totals 11 residues. With 6 bases removed from V and 3 bases from J, the gap between germline ends came to 5 bases. CDR3 sequence (DNA): TGTGCCAGCAGATCCGACTATGGCTACACCTTC. Protein product: CASRSDYGYTF.

The rearrangement joins TRBV6-5 to TRBJ2-7; 9 bases match TRBD1. Germline assignment: CDR1 MNHEY and CDR2 SVGAGI. V lost 8 bases and J lost 5; bases outside the gene matches: 13. This CDR3 is 15 amino acids long. The CDR3 nucleotides are TGTGCCAGCCCAGTTACGGCCACAGGGGGCCACGAGCAGTACGTC. It encodes CASPVTATGGHEQYV.

This chain uses TRBV5-6 with TRBJ2-4, with D perhaps matching TRBD1 (6 bases). Trimming shortened V by 0 bases and J by 0 bases, and 10 bases separated the two germline ends. Germline CDR1 and CDR2: SGHDT and YYEEEE. This CDR3 has 16 residues. The CDR3: CASSLERGIAKNIQYF. CDR3 coding DNA: TGTGCCAGCAGCTTGGAGAGGGGGATAGCCAAAAACATTCAGTACTTC.

The chain joins TRBV6-5 to TRBJ2-3, with a possible D match to TRBD2 (6 bases). Trimming shortened V by 6 bases and J by 4 bases, and 11 bases separated the two germline ends. CDR1 is MNHEY, CDR2 SVGAGI, per germline. The CDR3 is 13 residues long. CDR3 sequence: CASSYSGPDTQYF. For the CDR3, the DNA is TGTGCCAGCAGCTATAGCGGTCCAGATACGCAGTATTTT.

The chain carries TRBV5-1 and TRBJ2-1, with 8 bases that match TRBD2. Trimming removed 3 bases from V and 6 bases from J; junction bases left unmatched: 14. The CDR3 runs 17 residues. Per germline, CDR1 SGHRS and CDR2 YFSETQ. The CDR3 spells CASSSPPPGGPGNEQFF. The CDR3 DNA sequence: TGCGCCAGCAGCTCGCCCCCACCGGGGGGGCCGGGCAATGAGCAGTTCTTC.

The chain joins TRBV19 to TRBJ2-6; no reliable D call. The CDR3 extends over 15 amino acids. The V end was cut by 6 bases, the J end by 0 bases, with 9 bases between. Germline CDR1 and CDR2: LNHDA and SQIVND (reference sequence). The CDR3 DNA reads as TGTGCCAGTAGCCCAGGCCTCTCTGGGGCCAACGTCCTGACTTTC. It translates to CASSPGLSGANVLTF.

This clone was recorded a few times. The chain employs TRBV30 and TRBJ1-1; D perhaps matches TRBD1 (6 bases). The CDR3 sequence is 13 residues long. CDR1 is GTSNPN, CDR2 SVGIG, per germline (reference sequence). Here the CDR3 reads CALQGQMNTEAFF. The CDR3 coding sequence is TGTGCTCTCCAGGGGCAAATGAACACTGAAGCTTTCTTT.

This chain links TRBV6-6 with TRBJ2-2; no definite D call. This CDR3 has 13 amino acids. In germline, CDR1 is MNHNY, CDR2 SVGAGI (reference sequence). Between the trimmed V and J ends, which lost 4 bases and 8 bases, there was a span of 11 bases. For the CDR3, the DNA is TGTGCCAGCAGTTTGCCGGGTCGGGGGGAGCTGTTTTTT. It specifies CASSLPGRGELFF.

The V gene is TRBV5-4, the J gene TRBJ2-1; 11 bases align to TRBD1. In germline, CDR1 is SGHNT, CDR2 YYREEE (reference sequence). J lost 7 bases, V lost 4 bases, and 7 bases had no gene match. The CDR3 is made up of 15 amino acids. The CDR3 protein is CASSQGDRGKNEQFF. The CDR3 bases are TGTGCCAGCAGCCAAGGGGACAGGGGGAAGAATGAGCAGTTCTTC.

The chain employs TRBV27 and TRBJ1-5; TRBD1 matches 7 bases. Trimming removed 7 bases from V and 4 bases from J; junction bases left unmatched: 13. CDR3 length equals 16 residues. Germline V gene lookup returns CDR1 MNHEY and CDR2 SMNVEV (reference sequence). In DNA, the CDR3 is TGTGCCAGCACCTCAAGGTACAGGGGATCAAATCAGCCCCAGCATTTT. Protein: CASTSRYRGSNQPQHF.

This chain links TRBV20-1 with TRBJ1-1; unclear D gene. CDR3 length: 11 residues. V was pared by 1 base and J by 4 bases, with 4 bases between. CDR1 and CDR2 from the germline V gene are DFQATT and SNEGSKA (reference sequence). The CDR3 nucleotides read TGCAGTGCTAGAGTAGTCACTGAAGCTTTCTTT. It translates to CSARVVTEAFF.

V usage is TRBV24-1 and J usage is TRBJ1-1; possible D gene TRBD1, 6 bases. This CDR3 comprises 13 residues. Germline V gives CDR1 KGHDR, CDR2 SFDVKD. V lost 7 bases, J lost 0 bases, and 8 bases lay in between. The DNA for the CDR3 is TGTGCCACCAGAGGACAGTTGAACACTGAAGCTTTCTTT. This codes for CATRGQLNTEAFF.

This clone was picked up one time. This chain uses TRBV25-1 with TRBJ2-2; a weak D match, TRBD2 (5 bases). Germline V gene lookup returns CDR1 MGHDK and CDR2 SYGVNS. CDR3 length equals 14 residues. V was shortened by 1 base and J by 6 bases, with 9 bases between the two germline ends. The CDR3 sequence: CASSEFGSPGELFF. The DNA for the CDR3 is TGTGCCAGCAGTGAATTTGGGAGCCCCGGGGAGCTGTTTTTT.

The chain has TRBV19 and TRBJ1-1, with no clear D. The germline V and J ends were trimmed by 5 bases and 1 base, with 8 bases remaining between them. Germline CDR1 and CDR2: LNHDA and SQIVND (reference sequence). This CDR3 has 13 residues. The CDR3 DNA sequence: TGTGCCAGTAGTGAACAGAAGAACACTGAAGCTTTCTTT. It encodes CASSEQKNTEAFF.

This clone qualifies as medium-sized. The chain links TRBV7-8 to TRBJ2-3; D ambiguous. The V end was cut by 5 bases, the J end by 1 base, with 10 bases between. This CDR3 is 14 amino acids long. Germline V CDR1 and CDR2: SGHVS, FQNEAQ. The CDR3 nucleotides read TGTGCCAGCAGCCTGACTCAGCGCACAGATACGCAGTATTTT. It specifies CASSLTQRTDTQYF.

This rearrangement joins TRBV7-9 to TRBJ2-1; possibly TRBD2 for D (6 bases). CDR1 and CDR2 (germline): SEHNR, FQNEAQ (reference sequence). CDR3 length equals 16 residues. Deletions cut 1 base from V and 9 bases from J, with 19 bases between. The CDR3 nucleotides are TGTGCCAGCAGCTTAGGTGGGGCACCCGGAGGGAGTGAGCAGTTCTTC. Residues: CASSLGGAPGGSEQFF. Combining the CDR3 with reference TRBV7-9 and TRBJ2-1 gives the whole variable domain DTGVSQNPRHKITKRGQNVTFRCDPISEHNRLYWYRQTLGQGPEFLTYFQNEAQLEKSRLLSDRFSAERPKGSFSTLEIQRTEQGDSAMYLCASSLGGAPGGSEQFFGPGTRLTVL.

The gene calls are TRBV3-1 (or the pseudogene TRBV3-2) and TRBJ2-5; weak D call: TRBD2 (6 bases). Germline CDR1 is LGHDT and CDR2 is YNNKEL (reference sequence). The CDR3 extends over 14 amino acids. The V end was cut by 7 bases, the J end by 5 bases, with 17 bases between. CDR3 amino acids: CASTPTGVGETQYF. For the CDR3, the DNA is TGTGCCAGCACACCAACGGGGGTCGGGGAGACCCAGTACTTC.

This clone is a singleton in its sample. V gene TRBV2 combines with J gene TRBJ2-4; tentatively, D is TRBD2 (6 bases). This CDR3 comprises 13 residues. From germline, CDR1 is SNHLY and CDR2 FYNNEI. The V end was cut by 5 bases, the J end by 6 bases, with 11 bases between. The CDR3 reads CASSPGLGNIQYF. The CDR3 bases are TGTGCCAGCAGTCCGGGACTGGGAAACATTCAGTACTTC.

This clone was detected only a few times. This sequence joins TRBV3-1 (or the pseudogene TRBV3-2) and TRBJ2-7; D is unclear. With 1 base removed from V and 2 bases from J, the gap between germline ends came to 12 bases. CDR1 is LGHDT, CDR2 YNNKEL, per germline (reference sequence). The CDR3 is made up of 15 amino acids. CDR3 nucleotides: TGTGCCAGCAGCCAAGGGGCGAAACACCCCTACGAGCAGTACTTC. It yields the protein CASSQGAKHPYEQYF.

The V gene is TRBV11-2, the J gene TRBJ1-2; D gene ambiguous. V was pared by 1 base and J by 4 bases, with 10 bases between. The CDR3 runs 14 residues. Germline V lookup: CDR1 SGHAT, CDR2 FQNNGV. Here the CDR3 DNA reads TGTGCCAGCAGCTTAGTCGGGAGTCTCTATGGCTACACCTTC. It specifies CASSLVGSLYGYTF.

The chain has TRBV19 and TRBJ2-7; 9 bases map to TRBD1. V was pared by 0 bases and J by 1 base, with 16 bases of the junction left unmatched. The CDR3 covers 20 residues. Germline CDR1 is LNHDA and CDR2 is SQIVND (reference sequence). The CDR3 spells CASSIDRPSGQGRRSYEQYV. Written as DNA, the CDR3 is TGTGCCAGTAGTATAGATCGCCCCAGTGGACAGGGGAGGAGGTCCTACGAGCAGTACGTC.

The rearrangement joins TRBV9 to TRBJ2-7, with 9 bases identical to TRBD1. CDR3 length equals 16 residues. The ends lost 0 bases at V and 3 bases at J; junction bases unmatched: 7. The germline V gene has CDR1 SGDLS and CDR2 YYNGEE. The CDR3 coding sequence is TGTGCCAGCAGCGTAGGGGCCGGGACAGGGAACTACGAGCAGTACTTC. Residues: CASSVGAGTGNYEQYF. Filled out from reference TRBV9 and TRBJ2-7, the complete variable domain reads DSGVTQTPKHLITATGQRVTLRCSPRSGDLSVYWYQQSLDQGLQFLIQYYNGEERAKGNILERFSAQQFPDLHSELNLSSLELGDSALYFCASSVGAGTGNYEQYFGPGTRLTVT.

The rearrangement links TRBV11-3 to TRBJ2-1; the match to TRBD1 covers 7 bases. Germline V CDR1 and CDR2: SGHNT, YENEEA. The ends lost 1 base at V and 7 bases at J; junction bases unmatched: 4. This CDR3 has 14 amino acids. For the CDR3, the DNA is TGTGCCAGCAGCTTAGGACAGGGCCGGAATGAGCAGTTCTTC. As protein: CASSLGQGRNEQFF.

CDR3 region: CASSGQRETQYF. CDR3 bases: TGTGCCAGTAGTGGTCAGCGGGAGACGCAGTATTTT. The chain recombines TRBV19 with TRBJ2-3; 8 bases agree with TRBD2. The J segment lost 9 bases and the V segment lost 5 bases, leaving 4 bases of the junction unmatched. This CDR3 region has 12 residues. From germline, CDR1 is LNHDA and CDR2 SQIVND (reference sequence).